This section outlines one TCR beta chain sequence together with its context. Transcripts of RNA were the source for amplifying TCR beta CDR3 regions. Second-round multiplex PCR came after first-round RT-PCR with HTBI primers. TCRdb analysed the multiplex PCR reads with MiXCR anew, one entry per CDR3 protein. The sample includes over a million distinct CDR3 sequences, around a third seen only once; the top ten take around 10%. V was cut by 5 bases and J by 5 bases, with 15 bases left in between. The length of the CDR3 is 14 residues. Germline V CDR1 and CDR2: MGHDK, SYGVNS. The data derive from a study of Graves' ophthalmopathy and Graves' hyperthyroidism.

This TCR came from an adult man with Graves' hyperthyroidism. V gene TRBV25-1 combines with J gene TRBJ1-1; D gene ambiguous. The sequenced sample was peripheral blood or thyroid tissue (not recorded which). This CDR3 is CASSFAGGITEAFF. The CDR3 coding sequence is TGTGCCAGCAGTTTCGCGGGCGGTATTACTGAAGCTTTCTTT.